This TCR beta chain was identified during a study of T cells in Graves' hyperthyroidism and ophthalmopathy. V was trimmed by 0 bases and J by 2 bases, leaving 19 bases between them. The CDR3 runs 17 residues. Germline CDR1 DFQATT, CDR2 SNEGSKA (reference sequence). Authors of the study amplified TCR beta CDR3 regions from RNA transcripts. The HTBI set primed first-round TCR CDR3 RT-PCR. Using its own MiXCR run on the multiplex PCR reads, TCRdb lists one record per CDR3 protein. The repertoire holds more than 300,000 distinct CDR3 sequences, about 18% seen once, with 35% to 45% in the top ten. Regarding the study as a whole: Peripheral blood also featured most of the thyroid clonotypes expanded above 0.001.

This clonotype was counted only a few times. Its antigen is unknown. Those patients with uncontrolled infection, other autoimmune disease, pregnancy or lactation were excluded. Sequenced material: blood. This TCR derives from a man younger than 35 with Graves' ophthalmopathy. The rearrangement uses TRBV20-1 and TRBJ1-2; D remains unclear. CDR3 sequence reads: CSARDWGLGSINYGYTF. CDR3 in DNA: TGCAGTGCTAGAGACTGGGGTTTGGGGTCCATCAACTATGGCTACACCTTC.